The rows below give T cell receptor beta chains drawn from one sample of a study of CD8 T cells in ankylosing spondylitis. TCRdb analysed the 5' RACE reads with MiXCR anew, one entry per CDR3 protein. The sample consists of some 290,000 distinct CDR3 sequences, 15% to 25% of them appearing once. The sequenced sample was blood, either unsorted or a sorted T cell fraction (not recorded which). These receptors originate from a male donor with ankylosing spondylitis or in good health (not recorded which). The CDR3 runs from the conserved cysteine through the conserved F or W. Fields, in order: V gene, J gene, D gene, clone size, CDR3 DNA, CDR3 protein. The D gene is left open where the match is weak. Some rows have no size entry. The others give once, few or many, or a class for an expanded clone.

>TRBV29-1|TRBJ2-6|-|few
TGCAGCGTTGGGGACGCGGGGGCCAACGTCCTGACTTTC
CSVGDAGANVLTF
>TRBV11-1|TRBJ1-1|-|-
TGTGCCAGCAGCCCCCGGGAGGATTTCGCGGGGCCCAACATGAACACTGAAGCTTTCTTT
CASSPREDFAGPNMNTEAFF
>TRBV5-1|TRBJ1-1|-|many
TGCGCCAGCAGCTCGGATGGGCTTCCTGATGAAGCTTTCTTT
CASSSDGLPDEAFF
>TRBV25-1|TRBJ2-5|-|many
TGTGCCAGCAACCGCAGGGTGGGGGAGACCCAGTACTTC
CASNRRVGETQYF
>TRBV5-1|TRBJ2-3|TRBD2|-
TGCGCCAGCAGTGCGGGAGCTTGGCCCACAGATACGCAGTATTTT
CASSAGAWPTDTQYF
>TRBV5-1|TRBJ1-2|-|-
TGCGCCAGCAGCGTAGAGGGGGGACTTGGCTACACCTTC
CASSVEGGLGYTF
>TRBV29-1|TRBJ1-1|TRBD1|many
TGCAGCGTGGGTTCCGGGACAGGGGGTAATGCTGAAGCTTTCTTT
CSVGSGTGGNAEAFF
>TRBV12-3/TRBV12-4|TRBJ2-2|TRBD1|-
TGTGCCATTACAGGGGCGAACACCGGGGAGCTGTTTTTT
CAITGANTGELFF
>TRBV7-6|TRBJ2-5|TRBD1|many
TGTGCCAGCAGCTATCGACAGGGCCGAGAGACCCAGTACTTC
CASSYRQGRETQYF
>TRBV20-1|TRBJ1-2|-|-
TGCAGTGCTAGAGTCGGCAGTTCCCTTGGCTACACCTTC
CSARVGSSLGYTF